This TCR beta chain was sequenced during a study of post-analysis software for immune sequencing data. Whole-study results and caveats: Higher frequency in patients than in controls was seen for roughly five TRBV segments, with TRBV5-6, TRBV5-1 and TRBV20-1 among them.

cDNA libraries of TCR beta carried unique molecular identifiers. TCRdb re-analysed the PCR reads in MiXCR, keeping a single row per CDR3 protein. The data hold about 770,000 distinct CDR3 sequences, with around 46% observed a single time. This clonotype turned up a few times. The antigen is not known. The CDR3 is made up of 17 amino acids. The ends were cut back, 0 bases at V and 6 bases at J, with 20 bases in the middle. CDR1 SEHNR and CDR2 FQNEAQ come from the germline V gene (reference sequence). The rearrangement uses TRBV7-9 and TRBJ1-2, with D possibly TRBD1 on 5 matching bases. Sequenced input: blood. This receptor was obtained from a girl aged 10 to 17 with multiple sclerosis. CDR3 DNA: TGTGCCAGCAGCTTAGCAGTGGGACCCGGTACTGGCCATGGCTACACCTTC. Encoded protein: CASSLAVGPGTGHGYTF.